Sequencing of this T cell receptor beta chain was carried out in a study of siplizumab effects on memory and regulatory T cells. The study's findings and limits: It was not possible to assign a naive or memory phenotype to roughly 80-96% of proliferating CD4+ or CD8+ clones. Alloreactive sequences tracing back to unstimulated CD4+ memory cells were significantly reduced by siplizumab.

From germline, CDR1 is SNHLY and CDR2 FYNNEI. The V end lost 10 bases, the J end lost 0 bases, and 13 bases lay between the germline ends. The length of the CDR3 is 14 residues. As concerns this clone: The target antigen is unknown.

In each sample, some 10^5 TCR templates were assayed. Sequenced by immunoSEQ multiplex PCR; TCRdb stores in-frame clones only, minus some. The sample records 60,000 to 80,000 clones, approximately 87% being singletons. This clonotype was sampled from a human donor in good health. The specimen sequenced was memory CD4+ T cells sorted from blood. J is TRBJ2-4 and V is TRBV2; either TRBD1 or TRBD2 may supply D (5 bases each). The CDR3 protein is CANGDGTAKNIQYF. CDR3 sequence (DNA): TGTGCCAACGGTGACGGGACAGCCAAAAACATTCAGTACTTC. Supplemented by reference TRBV2 and TRBJ2-4, the full variable domain reads EPEVTQTPSHQVTQMGQEVILRCVPISNHLYFYWYRQILGQKVEFLVSFYNNEISEKSEIFDDQFSVERPDGSNFTLKIRSTKLEDSAMYFCANGDGTAKNIQYFGAGTRLSVL.